The T cell receptor beta chain under discussion was sequenced for a study of cytomegalovirus exposure and HLA in healthy donors. Study results and limitations: Rarity marked most TCR sequences, yet some public TCRs occurred in many donors. In vitro testing confirmed a few CMV-associated chains as specific for CMV antigens. No immune exposure information besides CMV serostatus was available.

The PCR contained 60 Vbeta and 13 Jbeta primers. Method: immunoSEQ multiplex PCR; TCRdb's copy keeps in-frame clones and lacks some. The table lists 130,000 or so clones, 60% to 85% of them singletons, with around 3.7% in the top ten. This clone occurred once. Its antigen is undetermined. The CDR3 has 13 amino acids. Trimming shortened V by 5 bases and J by 2 bases, and 9 bases separated the two germline ends. Germline V CDR1 and CDR2: MNHNS, SASEGT. Sequenced: PBMCs. This chain connects TRBV6-1 to TRBJ1-2; weak D call: TRBD1 (6 bases). This TCR derives from a man aged 25-45 years in good health and CMV-seronegative. The CDR3 region is CASSPDRNYGYTF. The CDR3 nucleotides are TGTGCCAGCAGTCCGGACAGAAACTATGGCTACACCTTC.